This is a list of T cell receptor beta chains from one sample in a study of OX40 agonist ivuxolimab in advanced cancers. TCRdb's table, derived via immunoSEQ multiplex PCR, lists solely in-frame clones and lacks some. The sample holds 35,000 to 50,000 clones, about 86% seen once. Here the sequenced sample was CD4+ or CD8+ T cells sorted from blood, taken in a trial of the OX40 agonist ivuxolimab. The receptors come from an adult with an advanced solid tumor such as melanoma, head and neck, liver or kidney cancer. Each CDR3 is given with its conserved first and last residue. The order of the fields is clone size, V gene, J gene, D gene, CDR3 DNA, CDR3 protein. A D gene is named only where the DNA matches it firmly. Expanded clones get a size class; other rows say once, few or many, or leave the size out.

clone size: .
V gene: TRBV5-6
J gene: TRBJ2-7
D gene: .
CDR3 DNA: TGTGCCAGCAGCCAAGACTACGAGCAGTACTTC
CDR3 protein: CASSQDYEQYF

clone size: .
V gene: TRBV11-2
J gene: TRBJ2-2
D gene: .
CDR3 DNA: TGTGCCAGTTCAGACAGAAGCACCGGGGAGCTGTTTTTT
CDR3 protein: CASSDRSTGELFF

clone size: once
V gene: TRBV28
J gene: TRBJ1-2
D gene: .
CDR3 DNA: TGTGCCAGCCTTGGCCCATTATACAGCGATGGCTACACCTTC
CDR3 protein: CASLGPLYSDGYTF

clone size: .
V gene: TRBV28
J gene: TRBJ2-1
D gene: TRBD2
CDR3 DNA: TGTGCCAGCAGTTTATTTACTAGCGGGGGGTATGACAATGAGCAGTTCTTC
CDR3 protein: CASSLFTSGGYDNEQFF

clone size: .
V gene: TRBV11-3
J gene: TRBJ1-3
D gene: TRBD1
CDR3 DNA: TGTGCCAGCAGCGGCGGGACAGGTGTATATTTT
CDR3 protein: CASSGGTGVYF

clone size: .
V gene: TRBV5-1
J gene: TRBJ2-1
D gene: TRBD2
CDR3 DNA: TGCGCCAGCAGCTTGGGGGTTAGCGGGGGTCATGAGCAGTTCTTC
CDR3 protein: CASSLGVSGGHEQFF

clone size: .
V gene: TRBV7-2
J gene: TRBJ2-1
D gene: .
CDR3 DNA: TGTGCCAGCAGCCAGTCCTCTGGGGCAGCGCGAGAGCAGTTCTTC
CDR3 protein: CASSQSSGAAREQFF

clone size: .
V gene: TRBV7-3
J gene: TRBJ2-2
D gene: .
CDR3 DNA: TGTGCCAGCAGCGGACCCGGGACACGAATCCCCGGGGAGCTGTTTTTT
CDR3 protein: CASSGPGTRIPGELFF

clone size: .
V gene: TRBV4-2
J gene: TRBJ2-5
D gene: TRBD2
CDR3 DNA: TGTGCCAGCAGCCAGGGACTAGCGGTTACCCAAGAGACCCAGTACTTC
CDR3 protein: CASSQGLAVTQETQYF

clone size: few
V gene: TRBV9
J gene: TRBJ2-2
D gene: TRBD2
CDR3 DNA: TGTGCCAGCAGCGACCGACTAGCGGGGGGCTTGGGTACCGGGGAGCTGTTTTTT
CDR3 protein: CASSDRLAGGLGTGELFF

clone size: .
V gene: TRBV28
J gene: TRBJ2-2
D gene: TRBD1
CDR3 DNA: TGTGCCAGCCAACCGGGACAGGGAAATAAAGGGGAGCTGTTTTTT
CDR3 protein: CASQPGQGNKGELFF

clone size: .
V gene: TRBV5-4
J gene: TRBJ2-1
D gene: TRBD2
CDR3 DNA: TGTGCCAGCCGACCTAACCGGGACTATGGTGAGCAGTTCTTC
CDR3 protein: CASRPNRDYGEQFF

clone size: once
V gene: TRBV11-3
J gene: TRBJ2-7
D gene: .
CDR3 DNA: TGTGCCAGCAGCCCCTTTCTGAATAGCGAGCAGTACTTC
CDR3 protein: CASSPFLNSEQYF

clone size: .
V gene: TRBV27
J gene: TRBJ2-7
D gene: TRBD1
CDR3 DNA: TGTGCCAGCAGCACAGGGACAGACCGGAAGTCCTTCTACGAGCAGTACTTC
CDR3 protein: CASSTGTDRKSFYEQYF